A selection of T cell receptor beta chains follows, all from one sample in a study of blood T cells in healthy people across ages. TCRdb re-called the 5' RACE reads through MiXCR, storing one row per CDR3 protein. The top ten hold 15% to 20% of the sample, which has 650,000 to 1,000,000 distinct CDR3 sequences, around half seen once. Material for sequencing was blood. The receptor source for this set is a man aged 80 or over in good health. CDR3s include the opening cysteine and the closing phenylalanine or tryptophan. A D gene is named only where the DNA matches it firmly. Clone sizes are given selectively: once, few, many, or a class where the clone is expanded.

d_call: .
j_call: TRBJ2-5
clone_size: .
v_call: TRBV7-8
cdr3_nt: TGTGCCAGCAGCTTTACTCCAGAGCGAAATGAGCAGTACTTC
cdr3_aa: CASSFTPERNEQYF

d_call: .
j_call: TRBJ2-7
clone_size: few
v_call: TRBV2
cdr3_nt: TGTGCCAGCATCCCGGACCACTTCTCCTACGAGCAGTACTTC
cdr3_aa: CASIPDHFSYEQYF

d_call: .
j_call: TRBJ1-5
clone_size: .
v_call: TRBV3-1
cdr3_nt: TGTGCCAGCAGCCAGCTCCTGAATCAGCCCCAGCATTTT
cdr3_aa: CASSQLLNQPQHF

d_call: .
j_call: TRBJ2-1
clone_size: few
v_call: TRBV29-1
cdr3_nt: TGCAGCGGCATGGGAGGGGGAGGGTTAGGGGAGCAGTTCTTC
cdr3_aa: CSGMGGGGLGEQFF

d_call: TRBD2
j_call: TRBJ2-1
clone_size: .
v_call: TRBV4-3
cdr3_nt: TGCGCCAGCAGCCCGAATAGCGGGGGGGCCTCAGGTAATGAGCAGTTCTTC
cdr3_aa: CASSPNSGGASGNEQFF

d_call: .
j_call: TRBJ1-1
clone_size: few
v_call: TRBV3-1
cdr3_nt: TGTGCCAGCACAAACGAAGGGGGGAACACTGAAGCTTTCTTT
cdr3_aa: CASTNEGGNTEAFF

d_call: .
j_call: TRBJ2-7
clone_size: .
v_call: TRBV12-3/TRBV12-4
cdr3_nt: TGTGCCAGCAGTCCCGACAGTGAAGTCTACGAGCAGTACTTC
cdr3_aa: CASSPDSEVYEQYF

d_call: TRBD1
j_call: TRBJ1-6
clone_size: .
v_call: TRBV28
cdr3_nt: TGTGCCAGCAGTCAGACAGGGCCCTCGAATTCACCCCTCCACTTT
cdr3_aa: CASSQTGPSNSPLHF

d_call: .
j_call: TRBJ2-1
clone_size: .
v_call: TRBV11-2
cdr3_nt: TGTGCCAGCACCGCGGAGGGGGTTGAGCAGTTCTTC
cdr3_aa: CASTAEGVEQFF

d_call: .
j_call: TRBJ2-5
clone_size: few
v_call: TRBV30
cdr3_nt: TGTGCCTGGACCCCTCAGGGGAGAAGGGGGACCCAGTACTTC
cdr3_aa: CAWTPQGRRGTQYF

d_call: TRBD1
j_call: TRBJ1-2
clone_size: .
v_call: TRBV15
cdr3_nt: TGTGCCACCAGCAGAGACAGGACAGGGGGCTCCTATGGCTACACCTTC
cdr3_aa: CATSRDRTGGSYGYTF

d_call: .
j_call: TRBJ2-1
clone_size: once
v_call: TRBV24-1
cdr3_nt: TGTGCCACCAGTGATTTGAGGTCAGTAGACGATGAGCAGTTCTTC
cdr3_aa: CATSDLRSVDDEQFF

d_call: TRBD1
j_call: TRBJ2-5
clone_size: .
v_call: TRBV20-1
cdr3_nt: TGCAGTGCTTCTCCGACGCGACAGGGGAAAAGGGAGACCCAGTACTTC
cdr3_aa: CSASPTRQGKRETQYF

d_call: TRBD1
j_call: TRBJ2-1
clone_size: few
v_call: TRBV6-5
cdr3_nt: TGTGCCAGCAGTCGACAGGGGGCAAGGGTGCAGTTCTTC
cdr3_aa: CASSRQGARVQFF

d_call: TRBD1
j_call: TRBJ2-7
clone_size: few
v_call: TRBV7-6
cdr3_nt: TGTGCCAGCAGCCCGGGACAGGGTGTGGGCGAGCAGTACTTC
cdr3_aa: CASSPGQGVGEQYF

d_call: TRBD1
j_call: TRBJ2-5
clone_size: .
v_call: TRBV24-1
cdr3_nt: TGTGCCACCAGTGACCTTGACAGGGCGAACCAAGAGACCCAGTACTTC
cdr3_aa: CATSDLDRANQETQYF

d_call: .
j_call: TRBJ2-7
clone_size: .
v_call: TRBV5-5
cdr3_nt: TGTGCCAGCAGATGGGATGCCTACGAGCAGTACTTC
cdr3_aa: CASRWDAYEQYF

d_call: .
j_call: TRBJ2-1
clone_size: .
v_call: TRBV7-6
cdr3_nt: TGTGCCAGCAGCTTTTTGGAGGGGCGCAATGAGCAGTTCTTC
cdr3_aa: CASSFLEGRNEQFF

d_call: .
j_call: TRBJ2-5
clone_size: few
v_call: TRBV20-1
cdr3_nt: TGCAGTGCTGACAAGGACGAGGACGAGACCCAGTACTTC
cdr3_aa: CSADKDEDETQYF

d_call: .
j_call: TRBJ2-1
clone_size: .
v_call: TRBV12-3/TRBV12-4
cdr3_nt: TGTGCCAGTGCCCTAGCGACTGCAGATGAGCAGTTCTTC
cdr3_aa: CASALATADEQFF

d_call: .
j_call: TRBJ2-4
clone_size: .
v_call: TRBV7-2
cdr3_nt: TGTGCCAGCAGCTCGGCTCCGCGAGAGAAAAACATTCAGTACTTC
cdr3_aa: CASSSAPREKNIQYF

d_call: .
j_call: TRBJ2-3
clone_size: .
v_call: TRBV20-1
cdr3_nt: TGCAGTGCTCCTCCGTTTGGCGGGGATAGCACAGATACGCAGTATTTT
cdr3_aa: CSAPPFGGDSTDTQYF

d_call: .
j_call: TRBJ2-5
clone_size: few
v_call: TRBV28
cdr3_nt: TGTGCCAGCAGGGACGGGTCAGGACAAGAGACCCAGTACTTC
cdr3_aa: CASRDGSGQETQYF

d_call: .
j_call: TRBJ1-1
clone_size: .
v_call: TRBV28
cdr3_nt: TGTGCCAGCAGTATCCGAACTGAAGCTTTCTTT
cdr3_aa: CASSIRTEAFF

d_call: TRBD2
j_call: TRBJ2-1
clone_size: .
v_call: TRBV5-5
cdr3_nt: TGTGCCAGCAGCCTTAAAGCGGGAACTGTCAATGAGCAGTTCTTC
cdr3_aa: CASSLKAGTVNEQFF

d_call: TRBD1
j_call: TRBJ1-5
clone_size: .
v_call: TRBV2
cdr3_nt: TGTGCCAGCACCTGGGACAGGCAAGATCAGCCCCAGCATTTT
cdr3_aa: CASTWDRQDQPQHF

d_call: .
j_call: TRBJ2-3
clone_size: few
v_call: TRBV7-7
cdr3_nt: TGTGCTAGCAGCCCCGACGGATCTAGCACAGATACGCAGTATTTT
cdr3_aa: CASSPDGSSTDTQYF

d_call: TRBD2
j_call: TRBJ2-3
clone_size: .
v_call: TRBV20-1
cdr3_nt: TGCAGTGCTAGAGCGCTAGCGGGCACAGATACGCAGTATTTT
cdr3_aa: CSARALAGTDTQYF

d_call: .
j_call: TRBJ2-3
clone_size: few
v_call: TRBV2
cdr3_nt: TGTGCCAGCAGGAACCGGGACGGCGGTCGATTGGGTACGCAGTATTTT
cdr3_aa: CASRNRDGGRLGTQYF

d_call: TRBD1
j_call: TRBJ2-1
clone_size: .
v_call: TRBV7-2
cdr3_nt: TGTGCCAGCAGATTTACAGGGGTTAGCTCCTACAATGAGCAGTTCTTC
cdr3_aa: CASRFTGVSSYNEQFF

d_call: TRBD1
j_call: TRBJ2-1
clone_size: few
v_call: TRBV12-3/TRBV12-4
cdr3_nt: TGTGCCAGCACCCAAGACAGGGGGTTTTACAATGAGCAGTTCTTC
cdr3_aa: CASTQDRGFYNEQFF

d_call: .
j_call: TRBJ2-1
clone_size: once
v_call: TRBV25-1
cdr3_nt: TGTGCCAGCAGTGGTCAGGGCAGAGAGACCCAGTTCTTC
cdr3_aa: CASSGQGRETQFF

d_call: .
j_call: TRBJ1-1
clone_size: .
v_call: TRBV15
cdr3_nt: TGTGCCACCAGCAGGGACCAACTATGGAACACTGAAGCTTTCTTT
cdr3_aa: CATSRDQLWNTEAFF

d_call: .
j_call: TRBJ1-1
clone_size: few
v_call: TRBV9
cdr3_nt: TGTGCCAGCAGCGTAGTTGAGGGTCATGAAGCTTTCTTT
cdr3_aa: CASSVVEGHEAFF

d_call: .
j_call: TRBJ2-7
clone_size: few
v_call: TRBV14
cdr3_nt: TGTGCCAGCAGCCAGTTGTCCTACGAGCAGTACTTC
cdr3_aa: CASSQLSYEQYF

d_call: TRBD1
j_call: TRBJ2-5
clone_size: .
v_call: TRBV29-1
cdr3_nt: TGCAGCGTTGAAGGGGACAGGGTGGTCGGTGAGCAGTACTTC
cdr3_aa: CSVEGDRVVGEQYF

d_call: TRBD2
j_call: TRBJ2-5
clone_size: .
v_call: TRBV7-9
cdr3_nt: TGCGCCAGCAGCTTGGCGGGGGGTTTAGAGACCCAGTACTTC
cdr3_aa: CASSLAGGLETQYF

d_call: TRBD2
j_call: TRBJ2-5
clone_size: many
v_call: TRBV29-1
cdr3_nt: TGCAGCGCCACTAGGGGACTAGCGGGACAGGAGACCCAGTACTTC
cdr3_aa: CSATRGLAGQETQYF

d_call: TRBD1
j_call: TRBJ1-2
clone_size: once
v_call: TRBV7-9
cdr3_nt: TGTGCCAGCAGCGAAACCGGGACAGGGACCTATGGCTACACCTTC
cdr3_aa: CASSETGTGTYGYTF

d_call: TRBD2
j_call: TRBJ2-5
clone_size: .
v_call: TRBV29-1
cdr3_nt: TGCAGCGTACATAGCGGGGGATCCTACAATGAGCAGTACTTC
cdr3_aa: CSVHSGGSYNEQYF

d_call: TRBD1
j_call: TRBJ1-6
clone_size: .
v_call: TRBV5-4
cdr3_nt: TGTGCCAGCAGCTTAACAGGGGGCGCTAATTCACCCCTCCACTTT
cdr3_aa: CASSLTGGANSPLHF

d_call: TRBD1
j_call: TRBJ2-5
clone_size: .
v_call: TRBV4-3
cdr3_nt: TGCGCCAGCAGCCAACAGGGGGCCCAAGAGACCCAGTACTTC
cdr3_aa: CASSQQGAQETQYF

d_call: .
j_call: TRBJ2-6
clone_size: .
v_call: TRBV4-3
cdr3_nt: TGCGCCAGCAGCCAAGAGCGGCAGGGAGGTGGGGCCAACGTCCTGACTTTC
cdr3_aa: CASSQERQGGGANVLTF

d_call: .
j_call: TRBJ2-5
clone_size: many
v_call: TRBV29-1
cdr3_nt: TGCAGCGCCAGACAGCCGCAAGAGACCCAGTACTTC
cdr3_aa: CSARQPQETQYF

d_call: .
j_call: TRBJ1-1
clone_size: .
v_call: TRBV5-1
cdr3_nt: TGCGCCAGCAGCGTGGACGGAATGAACACTGAAGCTTTCTTT
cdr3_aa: CASSVDGMNTEAFF

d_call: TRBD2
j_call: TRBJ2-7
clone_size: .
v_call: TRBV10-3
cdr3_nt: TGTGCCATCAGTGGGAAGTGGGGACTAGCGACCTACGAGCAGTACTTC
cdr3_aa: CAISGKWGLATYEQYF

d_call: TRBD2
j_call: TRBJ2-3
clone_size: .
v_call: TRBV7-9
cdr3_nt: TGTGCCAGCAGCACTAGCGGGAGGAAGGCAGATACGCAGTATTTT
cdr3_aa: CASSTSGRKADTQYF

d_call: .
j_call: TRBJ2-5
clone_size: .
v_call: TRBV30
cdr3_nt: TGTGCCTGGATGCGTTCAGGACAAGAGACCCAGTACTTC
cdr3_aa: CAWMRSGQETQYF

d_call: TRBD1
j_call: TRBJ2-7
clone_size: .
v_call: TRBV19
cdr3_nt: TGTGCCAGTAGTAACCACGGGACAGGGTCATACGAGCAGTACTTC
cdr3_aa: CASSNHGTGSYEQYF

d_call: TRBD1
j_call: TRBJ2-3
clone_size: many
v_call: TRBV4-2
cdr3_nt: TGTGCCAGCAGCCAAGAGGGACAGGGAAACACAGATACGCAGTATTTT
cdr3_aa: CASSQEGQGNTDTQYF

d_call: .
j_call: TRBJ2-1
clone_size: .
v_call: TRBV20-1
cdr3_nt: TGCAGTGCTAGACCCTGGGACTTTTCTAGCTCCTACAATGAGCAGTTCTTC
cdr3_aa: CSARPWDFSSSYNEQFF